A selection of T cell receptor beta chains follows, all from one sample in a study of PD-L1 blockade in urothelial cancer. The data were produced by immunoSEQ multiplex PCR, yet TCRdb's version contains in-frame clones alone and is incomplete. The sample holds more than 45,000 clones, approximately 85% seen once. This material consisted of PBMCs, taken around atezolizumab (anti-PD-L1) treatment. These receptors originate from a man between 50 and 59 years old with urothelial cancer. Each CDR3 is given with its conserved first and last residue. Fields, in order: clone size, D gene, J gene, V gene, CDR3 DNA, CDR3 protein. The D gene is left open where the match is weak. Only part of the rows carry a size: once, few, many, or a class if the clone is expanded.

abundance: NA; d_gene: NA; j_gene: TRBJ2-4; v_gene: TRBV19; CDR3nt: TGTGCCAGCACTACTTGGGGCCGAGGAGCCAAAAACATTCAGTACTTC; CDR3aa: CASTTWGRGAKNIQYF
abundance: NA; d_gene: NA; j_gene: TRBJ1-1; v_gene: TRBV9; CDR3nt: TGTGCCAGCACCCCGGGGGGGCAGATGAACACTGAAGCTTTCTTT; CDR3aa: CASTPGGQMNTEAFF
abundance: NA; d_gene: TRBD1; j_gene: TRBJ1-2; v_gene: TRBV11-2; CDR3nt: TGTGCCAGCAGCTTAACGACGGGACAGGGGTTGGGCTACACCTTC; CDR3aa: CASSLTTGQGLGYTF
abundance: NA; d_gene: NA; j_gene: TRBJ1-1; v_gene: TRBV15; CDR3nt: TGTGCCACCAGCAGACCCCTCTTGAACACTGAAGCTTTCTTT; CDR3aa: CATSRPLLNTEAFF
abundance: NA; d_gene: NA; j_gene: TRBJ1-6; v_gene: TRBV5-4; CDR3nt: TGTGCCAGCAGCTCCCGGACAAGCAATTCACCCCTCCACTTT; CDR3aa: CASSSRTSNSPLHF
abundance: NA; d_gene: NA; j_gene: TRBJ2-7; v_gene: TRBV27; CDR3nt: TGTGCCGCCGCGGGACAGAAAAGGTACGAGCAGTACTTC; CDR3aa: CAAAGQKRYEQYF
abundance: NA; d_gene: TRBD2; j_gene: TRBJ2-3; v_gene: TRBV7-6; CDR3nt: TGTGCCAGCAGCTCCGTTAGCGGGGGGAACACAGATACGCAGTATTTT; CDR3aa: CASSSVSGGNTDTQYF
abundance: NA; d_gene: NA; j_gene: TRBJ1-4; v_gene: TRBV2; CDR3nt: TGTGCCAGCAGTGTACAGGCAGTTAATGAAAAACTGTTTTTT; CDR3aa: CASSVQAVNEKLFF
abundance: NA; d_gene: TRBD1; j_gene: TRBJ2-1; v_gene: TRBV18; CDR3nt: TGTGCCAGCTCACCGGACAGGGGGACCTACAATGAGCAGTTCTTC; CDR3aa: CASSPDRGTYNEQFF
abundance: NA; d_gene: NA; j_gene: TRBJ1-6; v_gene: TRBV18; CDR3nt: TGTGCCAGCTCACGCGGACGGTCCTTAGGGGGGGCCCTCCACTTT; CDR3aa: CASSRGRSLGGALHF
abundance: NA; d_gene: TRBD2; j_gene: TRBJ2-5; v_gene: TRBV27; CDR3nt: TGTGCCAGCAGCCTAGGGACTAGCGGGGGCCTAAGAGAGACCCAGTACTTC; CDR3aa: CASSLGTSGGLRETQYF
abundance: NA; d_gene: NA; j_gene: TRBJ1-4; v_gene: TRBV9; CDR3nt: TGTGCCAGCAGCGTGGACGGAGGTAATGAAAAACTGTTTTTT; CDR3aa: CASSVDGGNEKLFF
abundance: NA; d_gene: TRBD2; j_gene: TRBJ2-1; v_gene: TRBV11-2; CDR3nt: TGTGCCAGCAGCACTGGAAGCGGGACCTACAATGAGCAGTTCTTC; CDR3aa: CASSTGSGTYNEQFF
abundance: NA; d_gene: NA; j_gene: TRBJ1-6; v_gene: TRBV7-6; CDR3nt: TGTGCCAGCAGCTTAGGGCAGAATAATTCACCCCTCCACTTT; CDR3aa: CASSLGQNNSPLHF
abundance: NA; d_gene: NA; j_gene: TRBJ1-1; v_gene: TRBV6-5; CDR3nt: TGTGCCAGCAGTTACTCATCCAGGGTCGGTGAAGCTTTCTTT; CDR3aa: CASSYSSRVGEAFF
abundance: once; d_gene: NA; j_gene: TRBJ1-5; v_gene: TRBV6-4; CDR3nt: TGTGCCAGCAGTGATTCCCTAAGCAATCAGCCCCAGCATTTT; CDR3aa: CASSDSLSNQPQHF
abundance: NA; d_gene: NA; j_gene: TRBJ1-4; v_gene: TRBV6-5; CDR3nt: TGTGCCAGCAGTTACAGGGGAGGAACTAATGAAAAACTGTTTTTT; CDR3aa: CASSYRGGTNEKLFF
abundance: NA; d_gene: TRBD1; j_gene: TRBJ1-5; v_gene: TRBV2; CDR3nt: TGTGCCAGCAGGGATCACGGGACAGGGAGCAATCAGCCCCAGCATTTT; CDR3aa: CASRDHGTGSNQPQHF
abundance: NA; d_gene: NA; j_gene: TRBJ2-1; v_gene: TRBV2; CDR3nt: TGTGCCAGCAATCCCCCGGGTAGCTCCTACAATGAGCAGTTCTTC; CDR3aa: CASNPPGSSYNEQFF
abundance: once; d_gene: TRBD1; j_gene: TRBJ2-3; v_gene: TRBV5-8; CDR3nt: TGTGCCAGCAGCACCGGGACAGCGGGCACAGATACGCAGTATTTT; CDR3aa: CASSTGTAGTDTQYF
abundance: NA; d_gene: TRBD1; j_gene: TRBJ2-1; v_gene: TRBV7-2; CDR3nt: TGTGCCAGTAGCAGGGGACAGGCCTACAATGAGCAGTTCTTC; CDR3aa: CASSRGQAYNEQFF
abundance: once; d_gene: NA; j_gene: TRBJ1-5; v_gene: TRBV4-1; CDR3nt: TGCGCCAGCAGCCAAGGTTTGGGCCAGGGCAATCAGCCCCAGCATTTT; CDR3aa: CASSQGLGQGNQPQHF
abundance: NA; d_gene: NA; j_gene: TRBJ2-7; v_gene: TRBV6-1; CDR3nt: TGTGCCAGCACCACCAGCGGGCTCAATTCCTACGAGCAGTACTTC; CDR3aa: CASTTSGLNSYEQYF
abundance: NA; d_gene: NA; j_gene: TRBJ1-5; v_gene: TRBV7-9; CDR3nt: TGTGCCAGCAGCATCGCAGGGGTTAATCAGCCCCAGCATTTT; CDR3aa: CASSIAGVNQPQHF
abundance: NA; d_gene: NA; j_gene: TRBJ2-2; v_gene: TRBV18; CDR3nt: TGTGCCAGCTCACCACCGTCTGGGAGTAACGGGGAGCTGTTTTTT; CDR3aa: CASSPPSGSNGELFF
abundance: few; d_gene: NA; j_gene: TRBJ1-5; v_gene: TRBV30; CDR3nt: TGTGCCTGGAGCGCTGGCGGGCAGGGGCGTCGACAGCCCCAGCATTTT; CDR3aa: CAWSAGGQGRRQPQHF
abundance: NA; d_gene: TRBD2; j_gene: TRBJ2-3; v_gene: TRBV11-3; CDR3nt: TGTGCCAGCAGCCTTAGCGGGGGAGTTGATACGCAGTATTTT; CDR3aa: CASSLSGGVDTQYF
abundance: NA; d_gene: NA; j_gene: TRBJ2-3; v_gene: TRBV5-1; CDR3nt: TGCGCCAGCAGCCCCGGGTCTCACACAGATACGCAGTATTTT; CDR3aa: CASSPGSHTDTQYF
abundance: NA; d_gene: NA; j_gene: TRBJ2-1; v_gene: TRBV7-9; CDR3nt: TGTGCCAGCAGCTTAACGGGAGTAAAACTACATGAGCAGTTCTTC; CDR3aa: CASSLTGVKLHEQFF
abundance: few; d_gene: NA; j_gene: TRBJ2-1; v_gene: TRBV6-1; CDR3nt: TGTGCCAGCAGTCCTGAGCGGAGCTCCTACAATGAGCAGTTCTTC; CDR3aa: CASSPERSSYNEQFF
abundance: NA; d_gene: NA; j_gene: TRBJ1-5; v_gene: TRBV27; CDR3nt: TGTGCCAGCAGCCCAGGATATAGCAATCAGCCCCAGCATTTT; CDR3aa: CASSPGYSNQPQHF
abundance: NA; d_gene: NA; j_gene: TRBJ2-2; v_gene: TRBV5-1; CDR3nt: TGCGCCAGCAGCTTGGTACCGGGACTTGGGGGGACCGGGGAGCTGTTTTTT; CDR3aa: CASSLVPGLGGTGELFF
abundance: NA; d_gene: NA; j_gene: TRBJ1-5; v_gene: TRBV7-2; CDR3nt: TGTGCCAGCAGCAGCAGGGGCTTGGCTAGCAATCAGCCCCAGCATTTT; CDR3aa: CASSSRGLASNQPQHF